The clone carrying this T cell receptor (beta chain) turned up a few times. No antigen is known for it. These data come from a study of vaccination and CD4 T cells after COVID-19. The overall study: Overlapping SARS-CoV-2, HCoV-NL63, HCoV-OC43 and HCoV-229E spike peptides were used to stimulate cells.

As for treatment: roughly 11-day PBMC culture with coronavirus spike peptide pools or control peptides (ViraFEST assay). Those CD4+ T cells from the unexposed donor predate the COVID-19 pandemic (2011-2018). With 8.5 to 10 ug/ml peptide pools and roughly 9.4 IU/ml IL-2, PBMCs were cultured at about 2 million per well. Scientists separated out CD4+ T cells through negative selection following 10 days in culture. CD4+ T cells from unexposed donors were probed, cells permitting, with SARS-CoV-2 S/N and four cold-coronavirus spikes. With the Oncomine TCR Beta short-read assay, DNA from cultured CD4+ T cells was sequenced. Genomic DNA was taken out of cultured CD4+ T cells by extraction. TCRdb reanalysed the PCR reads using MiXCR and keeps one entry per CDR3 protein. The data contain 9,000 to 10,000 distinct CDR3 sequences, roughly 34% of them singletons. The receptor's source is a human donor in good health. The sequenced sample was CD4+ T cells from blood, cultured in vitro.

DNA of the CDR3: TGTGCCAGCAGTTTACCGGGGTTCACCGGGGAGCTGTTTTTT. Its protein is CASSLPGFTGELFF. This sequence joins TRBV27 and TRBJ2-2; D perhaps matches TRBD2 (5 bases). Trimming removed 2 bases at V and 4 bases at J, with 8 bases between. CDR3 length: 14 residues. Per the germline V gene, CDR1 is MNHEY and CDR2 is SMNVEV (reference sequence).